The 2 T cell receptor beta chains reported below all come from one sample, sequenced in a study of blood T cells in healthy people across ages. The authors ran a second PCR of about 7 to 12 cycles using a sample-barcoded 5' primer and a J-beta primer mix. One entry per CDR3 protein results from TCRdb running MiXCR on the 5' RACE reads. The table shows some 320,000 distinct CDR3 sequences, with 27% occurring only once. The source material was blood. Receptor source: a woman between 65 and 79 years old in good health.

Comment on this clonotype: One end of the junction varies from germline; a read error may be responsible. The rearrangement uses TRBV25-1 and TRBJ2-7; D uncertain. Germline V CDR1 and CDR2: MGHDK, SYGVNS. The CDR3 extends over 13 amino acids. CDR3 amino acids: CASSEEYSYEQYF. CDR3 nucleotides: TGCGCCAGCAGTGAGGAGTACTCCTACGAGCAGTACTTC.

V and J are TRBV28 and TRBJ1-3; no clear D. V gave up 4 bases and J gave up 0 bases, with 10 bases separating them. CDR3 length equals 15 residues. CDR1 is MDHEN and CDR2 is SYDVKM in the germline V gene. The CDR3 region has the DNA TGTGCCAGCAGTTCGACCGGACTCTCTGGAAACACCATATATTTT. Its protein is CASSSTGLSGNTIYF.